This T cell receptor beta chain is from a study of T cell responses to AZD1222 COVID-19 vaccine. General study results and limits: With two AZD1222 doses given, Spike-specific TCR breadth and depth both rose. Just a handful of people given AZD1222 tested seropositive at baseline.

The method was immunoSEQ multiplex PCR; TCRdb's version includes in-frame clones alone and lacks a portion of them. The sample has 190,000 or so clones, 91% seen once. A remark on this clone: Its antigen is still unknown.

The V end lost 4 bases, the J end lost 2 bases, and 12 bases lay between the germline ends. This CDR3 spans 14 amino acids. The germline V gene encodes CDR1 SGHTS and CDR2 YDEGEE. The sequence derives from an adult who received the AZD1222 COVID-19 vaccine. The chain recombines TRBV5-8 with TRBJ2-5; D perhaps matches TRBD2 (6 bases). This specimen consisted of peripheral blood, obtained 28 days after the second AZD1222 dose. CDR3 residues: CASSVGDFQETQYF. CDR3 coding DNA: TGTGCCAGCAGCGTAGGGGACTTTCAAGAGACCCAGTACTTC.